The clone carrying this T cell receptor beta chain has a handful of counts. Antigen specificity is unknown. TCRdb called the RT-PCR reads again in MiXCR, with one record for every CDR3 protein. The table lists more than 500,000 distinct CDR3 sequences, around 11% of them singletons. V was trimmed by 3 bases and J by 7 bases, leaving 9 bases between them. The germline CDR1 and CDR2 sequences are SEHNR and FQNEAQ (reference sequence). The CDR3 loop spans 12 amino acids. The data belong to a study of response to subunit inactivated influenza vaccine. Study-wide findings and caveats: After each seasonal influenza vaccination, few new T cells are recruited, the authors suggested.

The same specimen was also included in a second study, on T cells expressing NK-cell markers. This second report adds: TCR beta cDNA was generated via 5'RACE template switching incorporating UMIs. Sorted CD3+CD56+NKG2C+, CD3+CD56+NKG2C- and CD3+CD56-NKG2C+ T cells provided the TCR beta repertoires. Six or seven donors carried dominant NKG2C+ clonotypes that made up roughly 1.0-7.0% of their CD8+ T cells. These clonotypes, the leaders elsewhere, also led the CD3+CD56-NKG2C+ fraction in several donors.

The sequenced sample was PBMCs from blood, obtained on the day of vaccination. The receptor comes from a man aged 50-59 years who received an inactivated influenza vaccine. The V call is TRBV7-9, the J call TRBJ2-5, with D maybe TRBD2 (6 bases). DNA for the CDR3: TGTGCCAGCAGCTTCCCTAGCGCGACCCAGTACTTC. Amino acids: CASSFPSATQYF.